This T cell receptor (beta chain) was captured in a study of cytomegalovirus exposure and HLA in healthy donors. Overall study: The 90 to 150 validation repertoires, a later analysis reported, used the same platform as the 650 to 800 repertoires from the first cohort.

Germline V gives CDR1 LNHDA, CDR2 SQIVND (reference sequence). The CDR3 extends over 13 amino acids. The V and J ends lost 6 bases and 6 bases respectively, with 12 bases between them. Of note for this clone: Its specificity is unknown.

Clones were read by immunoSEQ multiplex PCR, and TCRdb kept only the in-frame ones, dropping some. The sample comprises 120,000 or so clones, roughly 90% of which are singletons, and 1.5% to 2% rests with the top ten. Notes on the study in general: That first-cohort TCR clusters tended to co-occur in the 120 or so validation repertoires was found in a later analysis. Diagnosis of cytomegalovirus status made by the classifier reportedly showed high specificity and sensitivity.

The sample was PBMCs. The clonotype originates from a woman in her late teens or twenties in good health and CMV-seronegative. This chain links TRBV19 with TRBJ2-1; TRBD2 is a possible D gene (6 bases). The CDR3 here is CASSGMGGNEQFF. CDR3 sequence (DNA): TGTGCCAGTAGCGGGATGGGGGGCAATGAGCAGTTCTTC.